These T cell receptor beta chains were read from a single sample in a study of tumor-infiltrating T cells and Merkel cell polyomavirus. Libraries were prepared by immunoSEQ multiplex PCR; TCRdb keeps only in-frame clonotypes and omits some of them. The sample has just under 250 clones; 70% to 90% are singletons. Sequencing used Merkel cell polyomavirus peptide tetramer+ CD8+ T cells sorted from blood. These TCRs come from a man aged 55-75 years with Merkel cell carcinoma. Each CDR3 is given with its conserved first and last residue. D genes are given only for firm matches. Clone sizes are given selectively: once, few, many, or a class where the clone is expanded.

d_call: TRBD1
j_call: TRBJ1-2
clone_size: -
v_call: TRBV5-1
cdr3_length: 13
cdr3_aa: CASSQRTGEGYTF
cdr3_nt: TGCGCCAGCAGCCAAAGGACAGGGGAAGGCTACACCTTC

d_call: TRBD1
j_call: TRBJ2-2
clone_size: -
v_call: TRBV25-1
cdr3_length: 17
cdr3_aa: CASSAEAGTGGTGELFF
cdr3_nt: TGTGCCAGCAGTGCCGAAGCCGGGACAGGGGGCACAGGGGAGCTGTTTTTT

d_call: -
j_call: TRBJ1-1
clone_size: -
v_call: TRBV10-3
cdr3_length: 13
cdr3_aa: CAIKGQQNTEAFF
cdr3_nt: TGTGCCATCAAAGGACAGCAGAACACTGAAGCTTTCTTT

d_call: TRBD1
j_call: TRBJ2-4
clone_size: once
v_call: TRBV6-6
cdr3_length: 15
cdr3_aa: CASSTGTGGKNIQYF
cdr3_nt: TGTGCCAGCAGTACCGGGACAGGGGGGAAAAACATTCAGTACTTC

d_call: -
j_call: TRBJ1-2
clone_size: -
v_call: TRBV5-1
cdr3_length: 14
cdr3_aa: CASTVSPGNYGYTF
cdr3_nt: TGCGCCAGCACCGTATCCCCAGGGAACTATGGCTACACCTTC

d_call: TRBD2
j_call: TRBJ2-5
clone_size: -
v_call: TRBV25-1
cdr3_length: 16
cdr3_aa: CASSESGRGYQETQYF
cdr3_nt: TGTGCCAGCAGTGAATCCGGGCGGGGGTACCAAGAGACCCAGTACTTC

d_call: -
j_call: TRBJ2-1
clone_size: -
v_call: TRBV5-1
cdr3_length: 13
cdr3_aa: CASTGTSNNEQFF
cdr3_nt: TGCGCCAGCACAGGGACTTCTAACAATGAGCAGTTCTTC

d_call: -
j_call: TRBJ1-1
clone_size: once
v_call: TRBV6-4
cdr3_length: 15
cdr3_aa: CASSDSGGVHGGAFF
cdr3_nt: TGTGCCAGCAGTGACTCTGGGGGAGTACACGGGGGAGCTTTCTTT

d_call: TRBD1
j_call: TRBJ2-7
clone_size: -
v_call: TRBV5-1
cdr3_length: 16
cdr3_aa: CASSLGGQGAGYEQYF
cdr3_nt: TGCGCTAGCAGCTTGGGGGGACAGGGGGCTGGCTACGAGCAGTACTTC

d_call: TRBD2
j_call: TRBJ2-7
clone_size: -
v_call: TRBV9
cdr3_length: 16
cdr3_aa: CASSEVTVAGSDEQYF
cdr3_nt: TGTGCCAGCAGCGAAGTTACGGTAGCGGGAAGCGATGAGCAGTACTTC

d_call: -
j_call: TRBJ1-1
clone_size: -
v_call: TRBV18
cdr3_length: 13
cdr3_aa: CASSLEGDTEAFF
cdr3_nt: TGTGCCAGCTCACTTGAGGGGGACACTGAAGCTTTCTTT

d_call: -
j_call: TRBJ1-2
clone_size: -
v_call: TRBV28
cdr3_length: 14
cdr3_aa: CASSFWGAPGGYTF
cdr3_nt: TGTGCCAGCAGTTTTTGGGGCGCGCCTGGGGGCTACACCTTC

d_call: TRBD2
j_call: TRBJ2-7
clone_size: -
v_call: TRBV4-2
cdr3_length: 13
cdr3_aa: CASSQVSGGEQYF
cdr3_nt: TGTGCCAGCAGCCAAGTTTCGGGGGGCGAGCAGTACTTC

d_call: -
j_call: TRBJ1-2
clone_size: -
v_call: TRBV22-1
cdr3_length: 15
cdr3_aa: CPGRKGGKRTYGYTF
cdr3_nt: TGTCCTGGGAGGAAAGGTGGAAAGCGAACCTATGGCTACACCTTC

d_call: TRBD2
j_call: TRBJ2-5
clone_size: -
v_call: TRBV4-2
cdr3_length: 15
cdr3_aa: CASSPTSGGEETQYF
cdr3_nt: TGTGCCAGCAGCCCGACTAGCGGGGGTGAAGAGACCCAGTACTTC

d_call: -
j_call: TRBJ2-1
clone_size: -
v_call: TRBV11-2
cdr3_length: 12
cdr3_aa: CASSPAGNEQFF
cdr3_nt: TGTGCCAGCAGCCCCGCCGGGAATGAGCAGTTCTTC

d_call: TRBD1
j_call: TRBJ1-1
clone_size: -
v_call: TRBV4-1
cdr3_length: 18
cdr3_aa: CASSQDPNRGFVRTEAFF
cdr3_nt: TGCGCCAGCAGCCAAGATCCGAACAGGGGTTTTGTGCGCACTGAAGCTTTCTTT

d_call: TRBD1
j_call: TRBJ1-4
clone_size: -
v_call: TRBV11-2
cdr3_length: 16
cdr3_aa: CASSLSPGQGNEKLFF
cdr3_nt: TGTGCCAGCAGCTTAAGCCCGGGACAGGGGAATGAAAAACTGTTTTTT

d_call: -
j_call: TRBJ2-3
clone_size: -
v_call: TRBV7-9
cdr3_length: 12
cdr3_aa: CASSLNSDTQYF
cdr3_nt: TGTGCCAGCAGCTTAAACTCAGATACGCAGTATTTT

d_call: -
j_call: TRBJ1-6
clone_size: -
v_call: TRBV11-1
cdr3_length: 14
cdr3_aa: CASSLVRGNSPLHF
cdr3_nt: TGTGCCAGCAGCTTAGTGCGGGGGAATTCACCCCTCCACTTT

d_call: TRBD1
j_call: TRBJ2-7
clone_size: few
v_call: TRBV28
cdr3_length: 15
cdr3_aa: CASSQDRDLLDEQYF
cdr3_nt: TGTGCCAGCAGTCAGGACAGGGATCTATTGGACGAGCAGTACTTC

d_call: TRBD2
j_call: TRBJ2-7
clone_size: once
v_call: TRBV5-4
cdr3_length: 16
cdr3_aa: CASSPTSGGGGGEQYF
cdr3_nt: TGTGCCAGCAGCCCGACTAGCGGGGGGGGAGGGGGAGAGCAGTACTTC

d_call: -
j_call: TRBJ2-3
clone_size: -
v_call: TRBV20-1
cdr3_length: 11
cdr3_aa: CSATKRDTQYF
cdr3_nt: TGCAGTGCTACCAAGCGAGATACGCAGTATTTT

d_call: -
j_call: TRBJ1-5
clone_size: -
v_call: TRBV7-9
cdr3_length: 13
cdr3_aa: CASSLERGQPQHF
cdr3_nt: TGTGCCAGCAGCTTAGAAAGGGGGCAGCCCCAGCATTTT

d_call: TRBD2
j_call: TRBJ2-5
clone_size: -
v_call: TRBV9
cdr3_length: 14
cdr3_aa: CASSKSGVQETQYF
cdr3_nt: TGTGCCAGCAGCAAGAGCGGGGTACAAGAGACCCAGTACTTC

d_call: TRBD2
j_call: TRBJ2-5
clone_size: -
v_call: TRBV5-4
cdr3_length: 15
cdr3_aa: CASSMGLAGLETQYF
cdr3_nt: TGTGCCAGCAGCATGGGACTAGCGGGATTGGAGACCCAGTACTTC

d_call: TRBD2
j_call: TRBJ2-1
clone_size: -
v_call: TRBV2
cdr3_length: 14
cdr3_aa: CASGASGPYNEQFF
cdr3_nt: TGTGCCAGCGGGGCTAGCGGGCCTTACAATGAGCAGTTCTTC

d_call: TRBD2
j_call: TRBJ2-7
clone_size: -
v_call: TRBV23-1
cdr3_length: 17
cdr3_aa: CASSRPLAGGCPYEQYF
cdr3_nt: TGCGCCAGCAGTCGACCCCTAGCGGGAGGATGTCCCTACGAGCAGTACTTC

d_call: -
j_call: TRBJ1-1
clone_size: -
v_call: TRBV28
cdr3_length: 16
cdr3_aa: CASSSTLGARNTEAFF
cdr3_nt: TGTGCCAGCAGTTCTACATTGGGGGCTCGGAACACTGAAGCTTTCTTT

d_call: -
j_call: TRBJ2-1
clone_size: -
v_call: TRBV28
cdr3_length: 14
cdr3_aa: CASSFSSSYNEQFF
cdr3_nt: TGTGCCAGCAGTTTCAGTTCCTCCTACAATGAGCAGTTCTTC

d_call: TRBD1
j_call: TRBJ1-2
clone_size: -
v_call: TRBV7-2
cdr3_length: 18
cdr3_aa: CASSWGRTGIRTNYGYTF
cdr3_nt: TGTGCCAGCAGCTGGGGCAGGACAGGGATACGTACCAACTATGGCTACACCTTC

d_call: TRBD1
j_call: TRBJ2-7
clone_size: -
v_call: TRBV28
cdr3_length: 15
cdr3_aa: CASSLYGQGAYEQYF
cdr3_nt: TGTGCCAGCAGTTTATATGGACAGGGGGCCTACGAGCAGTACTTC

d_call: -
j_call: TRBJ1-5
clone_size: -
v_call: TRBV6-9
cdr3_length: 13
cdr3_aa: CASSSGPGQPQHF
cdr3_nt: TGTGCCAGCAGTTCGGGTCCCGGCCAGCCCCAGCATTTT

d_call: -
j_call: TRBJ2-1
clone_size: -
v_call: TRBV5-5
cdr3_length: 15
cdr3_aa: CASSPFDRTHNEQFF
cdr3_nt: TGTGCCAGCAGCCCCTTCGACAGGACTCACAATGAGCAGTTCTTC

d_call: -
j_call: TRBJ1-4
clone_size: -
v_call: TRBV6-1
cdr3_length: 14
cdr3_aa: CASSRTDSNEKLFF
cdr3_nt: TGTGCCAGCAGCCGGACAGACTCTAATGAAAAACTGTTTTTT

d_call: -
j_call: TRBJ2-5
clone_size: few
v_call: TRBV19
cdr3_length: 15
cdr3_aa: CASSMARGYQETQYF
cdr3_nt: TGTGCCAGTAGTATGGCCCGCGGGTATCAAGAGACCCAGTACTTC

d_call: -
j_call: TRBJ2-2
clone_size: once
v_call: TRBV19
cdr3_length: 15
cdr3_aa: CASSTLGANTGELFF
cdr3_nt: TGTGCCAGTAGTACGCTGGGAGCAAACACCGGGGAGCTGTTTTTT

d_call: -
j_call: TRBJ1-5
clone_size: -
v_call: TRBV30
cdr3_length: 13
cdr3_aa: CAWRGQGSQPQHF
cdr3_nt: TGTGCCTGGAGGGGTCAGGGATCCCAGCCCCAGCATTTT

d_call: -
j_call: TRBJ2-7
clone_size: -
v_call: TRBV6-1
cdr3_length: 13
cdr3_aa: CASRRTKGYEQYF
cdr3_nt: TGTGCCAGCCGCCGGACAAAAGGGTACGAGCAGTACTTC

d_call: TRBD2
j_call: TRBJ2-1
clone_size: -
v_call: TRBV7-2
cdr3_length: 15
cdr3_aa: CASSSTGTSLFEQFF
cdr3_nt: TGTGCCAGCAGCTCCACCGGGACTAGCTTGTTTGAGCAGTTCTTC